These 19 T cell receptor beta chains originate from one sample sequenced in a study of OX40 agonist ivuxolimab in advanced cancers. Clones were sequenced by immunoSEQ multiplex PCR, and TCRdb holds only the in-frame ones, with some missing. The top ten hold approximately 0.52% of the sample, which has fewer than 140,000 clones, 90% seen once. This sample comprised CD4+ or CD8+ T cells sorted from blood, obtained in a trial of the OX40 agonist ivuxolimab. The receptors come from an adult with an advanced solid tumor such as melanoma, head and neck, liver or kidney cancer.

The chain combines TRBV6-6 with TRBJ1-1; possible D gene TRBD1, 5 bases. CDR3 length: 15 amino acids. Per germline, CDR1 MNHNY and CDR2 SVGAGI (reference sequence). V was shortened by 11 bases and J by 6 bases, with 25 bases between the two germline ends. CDR3 DNA: TGTGCCGGCGGGCCCTCCGGGCCGAGGGACGCTGAAGCTTTCTTT. Residues: CAGGPSGPRDAEAFF.

The J gene is TRBJ2-5, the V gene TRBV7-2, with 10 bases identical to TRBD2. J gave up 4 bases and V 4 bases, and 6 bases lay outside the gene matches. The germline gives CDR1 SGHTA, CDR2 FQGNSA. The CDR3 has 15 amino acids. The chain's CDR3 is CASSWSGGAVETQYF. The CDR3 DNA sequence: TGTGCCAGCAGCTGGAGCGGGGGGGCTGTAGAGACCCAGTACTTC.

This clone was picked up one time. The V gene is TRBV7-2, the J gene TRBJ1-2, with 10 bases lining up with TRBD1. The CDR3 totals 15 residues. V lost 4 bases to trimming and J lost 4 bases; unmatched junction nucleotides: 6. Germline assignment: CDR1 SGHTA and CDR2 FQGNSA. The CDR3 sequence is CASSSWTGGIYGYTF. CDR3 bases: TGTGCCAGCAGCTCATGGACAGGGGGGATCTATGGCTACACCTTC.

CDR3 nucleotides: TGTGCCAGCAGCTTGGCCGGATTTGGGGGCTTGGGGAACACTGAAGCTTTCTTT. This gives the protein CASSLAGFGGLGNTEAFF. The chain couples TRBV5-5 to TRBJ1-1; D perhaps matches TRBD1 (6 bases). The germline gives CDR1 SGHKS, CDR2 YYEKEE (reference sequence). The length of the CDR3 is 18 residues. With 0 bases removed from V and 1 base from J, the gap between germline ends came to 19 bases.

The chain links TRBV19 to TRBJ1-3; D unclear. Germline CDR1 and CDR2: LNHDA and SQIVND (reference sequence). V was pared by 1 base and J by 1 base, with 5 bases between. This CDR3 is 14 amino acids long. CDR3 residues: CASSIATSGNTIYF. The CDR3 nucleotides read TGTGCCAGTAGTATAGCGACGTCTGGAAACACCATATATTTT.

CDR3 in DNA: TGTGCCAGCAGTGTGGAGCCTCGTACGCAGTATTTT. Protein: CASSVEPRTQYF. The chain links TRBV2 to TRBJ2-3; D gene uncertain. Germline lookup yields CDR1 SNHLY and CDR2 FYNNEI. The CDR3 is made up of 12 amino acids. V shed 4 bases and J shed 8 bases, with 10 bases lying between them.

V is TRBV27 and J is TRBJ2-5; no firm D call. Germline CDR1 reads MNHEY; CDR2 reads SMNVEV (reference sequence). This CDR3 comprises 13 residues. Trimming removed 3 bases at V and 7 bases at J, with 12 bases between. Written as DNA, the CDR3 is TGTGCCAGCAGTTTCCCTGGGCGTGGGACCCAGTACTTC. This sequence encodes CASSFPGRGTQYF.

The chain links TRBV6-1 to TRBJ1-5, with a weak D call TRBD1 (5 bases). CDR3 length: 15 residues. Trimming pared 6 bases from V and 1 base from J, leaving 13 bases between. Germline V lookup: CDR1 MNHNS, CDR2 SASEGT. The CDR3 region has the DNA TGTGCCAGCAGCCCAATAACAGGAAGCAATCAGCCCCAGCATTTT. Translating gives CASSPITGSNQPQHF.

V and J are TRBV7-2 and TRBJ1-3; TRBD1 might be the D (5 bases). Germline loops: CDR1 SGHTA, CDR2 FQGNSA. V lost 8 bases, J lost 0 bases, and 14 bases lay in between. The length of the CDR3 is 15 residues. CDR3 bases: TGTGCCAGCGCCTTGGGGGGATCCTCTGGAAACACCATATATTTT. It specifies CASALGGSSGNTIYF.

The chain combines TRBV28 with TRBJ1-2, with a tentative D call TRBD1 (5 bases). The V end lost 6 bases, the J end lost 4 bases, and 15 bases lay between the germline ends. The length of the CDR3 is 14 residues. Looked up from germline, CDR1 is MDHEN and CDR2 is SYDVKM. The CDR3 here is CASSPGNVGYGYTF. The DNA for the CDR3 is TGTGCCAGCAGCCCAGGGAACGTAGGCTATGGCTACACCTTC.

This chain joins TRBV15 and TRBJ1-6, with D unclear. The CDR3 is 15 residues long. Trimming removed 1 base from V and 7 bases from J, with 11 bases in between. From germline, CDR1 is LNHNV and CDR2 YYDKDF (reference sequence). CDR3 loop: CATSRAREPNSPLHF. Here the CDR3 DNA reads TGTGCCACCAGCAGAGCCCGGGAGCCAAATTCACCCCTCCACTTT.

This clone came up once. This chain uses TRBV7-3 with TRBJ2-7; TRBD2 aligns across 9 bases. This CDR3 is built from 14 residues. The V gene end was trimmed by 6 bases and the J gene end by 0 bases; junction bases not matched to a gene: 3. Germline CDR1 SGHTA, CDR2 FQGTGA. The CDR3 DNA follows: TGTGCCAGCAGTTATAGCGGGGGCTCCTACGAGCAGTACTTC. The encoded protein is CASSYSGGSYEQYF.

CDR3 in amino acids: CASSLGQGEPQHF. CDR3 DNA sequence: TGTGCCAGCAGCTTAGGGCAGGGGGAGCCCCAGCATTTT. The rearrangement links TRBV11-1 to TRBJ1-5; 7 bases match TRBD1. Germline V gene sequence: CDR1 SGHAT, CDR2 FQDESV (reference sequence). V lost 1 base, J lost 8 bases, and 2 bases stayed unmatched. The CDR3 consists of 13 residues.

CDR3 loop: CASSVDALTGEAFF. The CDR3 DNA is TGTGCCAGCAGCGTGGATGCTTTAACAGGTGAAGCTTTCTTT. This sequence joins TRBV9 and TRBJ1-1; a possible D gene is TRBD1 (5 bases). CDR1 SGDLS and CDR2 YYNGEE come from the germline V gene. V lost 2 bases and J lost 7, with 15 bases in between. The CDR3 runs 14 residues. The entire variable domain, with the rest obtained from reference TRBV9 and TRBJ1-1, is as follows: DSGVTQTPKHLITATGQRVTLRCSPRSGDLSVYWYQQSLDQGLQFLIQYYNGEERAKGNILERFSAQQFPDLHSELNLSSLELGDSALYFCASSVDALTGEAFFGQGTRLTVV.

The V call is TRBV27, the J call TRBJ2-6; 8 bases fit TRBD1. The CDR3 totals 18 residues. Germline lookup yields CDR1 MNHEY and CDR2 SMNVEV (reference sequence). V lost 6 bases to trimming and J lost 0 bases; unmatched junction nucleotides: 10. CDR3 coding DNA: TGTGCCAGCAGACCTACCGGGACAGGACGCTCTGGGGCCAACGTCCTGACTTTC. It encodes CASRPTGTGRSGANVLTF.

The genes are TRBV28 and TRBJ2-3, with 9 bases that match TRBD2. This CDR3 has 14 residues. CDR1 is MDHEN, CDR2 SYDVKM, per germline. The trim removed 5 bases at V and 4 bases at J, leaving 4 bases unmatched. CDR3 nucleotide sequence: TGTGCCAGCAGTCCTGGACTAGCGCCAGATACGCAGTATTTT. Residues: CASSPGLAPDTQYF.

The V gene is TRBV11-2, the J gene TRBJ2-1, with 12 nucleotides matching TRBD1. Trimming at V came to 3 bases and at J to 9 bases, leaving 6 bases not matched to a gene. This CDR3 comprises 15 residues. Germline CDR1 reads SGHAT; CDR2 reads FQNNGV. Here the CDR3 DNA reads TGTGCCAGCAGCTTGGGACAGGGGGCGCGTAGTGAGCAGTTCTTC. It is translated as CASSLGQGARSEQFF.

The chain combines TRBV7-9 with TRBJ1-4; D unclear. Germline CDR1 is SEHNR and CDR2 is FQNEAQ (reference sequence). V was clipped by 3 bases and J by 0 bases, with 8 bases between them. The CDR3 is 15 residues long. The CDR3 nucleotides read TGTGCCAGCAGCTTCGGAGTTGCAACTAATGAAAAACTGTTTTTT. It yields the protein CASSFGVATNEKLFF. The full variable domain, completed using reference TRBV7-9 and TRBJ1-4, is DTGVSQNPRHKITKRGQNVTFRCDPISEHNRLYWYRQTLGQGPEFLTYFQNEAQLEKSRLLSDRFSAERPKGSFSTLEIQRTEQGDSAMYLCASSFGVATNEKLFFGSGTQLSVL.

The chain recombines TRBV7-3 with TRBJ2-1, with D perhaps being TRBD1 or TRBD2 (6 bases each). The CDR3 is made up of 14 amino acids. Looked up from germline, CDR1 is SGHTA and CDR2 is FQGTGA. V shed 5 bases and J shed 7 bases, with 15 bases lying between them. The CDR3 nucleotides are TGTGCCAGCAGCCTGGGGGCTAGCGAGAATGAGCAGTTCTTC. Translating gives CASSLGASENEQFF.